The present entry profiles one T cell receptor (beta chain) with its context. Its matching antigen is unknown. It was with 60 Vbeta and 13 Jbeta primers that the PCR ran. The data were produced by immunoSEQ multiplex PCR, yet TCRdb's version contains in-frame clones alone and is incomplete. The sample contains roughly 72,000 clones, around 77% of which appear only once. V was clipped by 4 bases and J by 5 bases, with 15 bases between them. Per the germline V gene, CDR1 is SQVTM and CDR2 is ANQGSEA. The CDR3 is made up of 13 amino acids. The entry originates in a study of cytomegalovirus exposure and HLA in healthy donors. Overall study results and limits: Presence/absence analyses assumed roughly uniform sequencing depth across donors, which may not hold. According to the study, about 180 TCR beta chains were cytomegalovirus-associated.

The sequenced material came from PBMCs. This sequence was found in a woman in her forties in good health and CMV-seropositive. The chain is built from TRBV29-1 and TRBJ2-7; D is perhaps TRBD1 (6 bases). The CDR3 nucleotides are TGCAGCGTTGGGACAGTACTACTACACGAGCAGTACTTC. Translating it yields CSVGTVLLHEQYF.